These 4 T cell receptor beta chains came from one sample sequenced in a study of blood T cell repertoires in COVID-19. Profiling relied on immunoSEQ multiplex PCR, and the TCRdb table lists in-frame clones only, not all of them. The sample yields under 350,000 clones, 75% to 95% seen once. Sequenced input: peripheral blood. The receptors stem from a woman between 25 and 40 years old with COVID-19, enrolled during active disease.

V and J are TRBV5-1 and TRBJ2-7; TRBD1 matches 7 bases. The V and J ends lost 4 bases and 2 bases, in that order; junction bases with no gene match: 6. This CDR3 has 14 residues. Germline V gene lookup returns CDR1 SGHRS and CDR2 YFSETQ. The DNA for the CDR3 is TGCGCCAGCAGCCTCCAGGGGGTAGCCTACGAGCAGTACTTC. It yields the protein CASSLQGVAYEQYF.

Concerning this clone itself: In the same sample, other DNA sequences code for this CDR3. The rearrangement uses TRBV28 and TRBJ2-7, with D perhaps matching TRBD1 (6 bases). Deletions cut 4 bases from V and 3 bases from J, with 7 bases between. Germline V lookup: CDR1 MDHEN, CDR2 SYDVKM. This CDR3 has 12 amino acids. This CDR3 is CASSSDSYEQYF. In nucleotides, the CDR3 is TGTGCCAGCAGTTCGGACAGCTACGAGCAGTACTTC. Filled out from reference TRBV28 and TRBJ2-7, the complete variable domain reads DVKVTQSSRYLVKRTGEKVFLECVQDMDHENMFWYRQDPGLGLRLIYFSYDVKMKEKGDIPEGYSVSREKKERFSLILESASTNQTSMYLCASSSDSYEQYFGPGTRLTVT.

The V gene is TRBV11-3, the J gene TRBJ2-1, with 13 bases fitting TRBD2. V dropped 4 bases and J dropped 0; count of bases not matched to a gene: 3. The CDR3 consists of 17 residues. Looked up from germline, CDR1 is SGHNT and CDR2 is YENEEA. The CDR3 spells CASSSGLAGNSYNEQFF. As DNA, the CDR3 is TGTGCCAGCAGCTCGGGACTAGCGGGGAACTCCTACAATGAGCAGTTCTTC. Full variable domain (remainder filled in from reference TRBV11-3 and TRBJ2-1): EAGVVQSPRYKIIEKKQPVAFWCNPISGHNTLYWYLQNLGQGPELLIRYENEEAVDDSQLPKDRFSAERLKGVDSTLKIQPAELGDSAVYLCASSSGLAGNSYNEQFFGPGTRLTVL.

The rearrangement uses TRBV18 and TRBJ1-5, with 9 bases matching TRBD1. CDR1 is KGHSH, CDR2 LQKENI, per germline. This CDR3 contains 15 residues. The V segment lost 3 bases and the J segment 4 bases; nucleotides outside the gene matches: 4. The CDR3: CASSPRDRGNQPQHF. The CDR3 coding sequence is TGTGCCAGCTCACCTCGCGACAGGGGGAATCAGCCCCAGCATTTT. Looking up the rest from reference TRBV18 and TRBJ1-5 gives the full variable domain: NAGVMQNPRHLVRRRGQEARLRCSPMKGHSHVYWYRQLPEEGLKFMVYLQKENIIDESGMPKERFSAEFPKEGPSILRIQQVVRGDSAAYFCASSPRDRGNQPQHFGDGTRLSIL.